This paragraph reports one T cell receptor (beta chain). Its antigen is not known. These data belong to a study of somatic mutations in cytotoxic T cells in rheumatoid arthritis. Study details: Blood (around 27 ml EDTA) from each patient was taken right after diagnosis, before any treatment.

Regarding the study as a whole: No antigen targets were known for the expanded CD8+ clones.

The ends were cut back, 0 bases at V and 6 bases at J, with 10 bases in the middle. In germline, CDR1 is SGHKS, CDR2 YYEKEE (reference sequence). The CDR3 spans 14 residues. Produced via immunoSEQ multiplex PCR; TCRdb's table is partial and in-frame only. Of approximately 15,000 clones listed, under 85% are singletons. Sequencing was performed on CD8+ T cells sorted from blood. This clonotype originated in an adult with rheumatoid arthritis. The J gene is TRBJ2-4, the V gene TRBV5-5; D is unclear. CDR3 coding DNA: TGTGCCAGCAGCTTGGAAGTTGGGATAAACATTCAGTACTTC. Encoded protein: CASSLEVGINIQYF.